This TCR beta chain was sequenced during a study of T cell responses to AZD1222 COVID-19 vaccine. Regarding this clone: Its matching antigen is unknown.

Recipients boosted at about 4 weeks or about 12 weeks are pooled. Broader study findings: When two AZD1222 doses had been given, Spike-specific TCR breadth and depth rose. Clonal diversity was possibly underestimated; the donors were predominantly white British and more often female.

In germline, CDR1 is SGHAT, CDR2 FQNNGV. The CDR3 is 16 residues long. The germline V and J ends were trimmed by 2 bases and 0 bases, with 11 bases remaining between them. TCRdb's table, derived via immunoSEQ multiplex PCR, lists solely in-frame clones and lacks some. The table has about 150,000 clones, about nine tenths seen once. J is TRBJ2-1 and V is TRBV11-2; D not certain. The sequence derives from an adult who received the AZD1222 COVID-19 vaccine. Sequenced here: peripheral blood, sampled 28 days after the second AZD1222 dose. The CDR3 region has the DNA TGTGCCAGCAGCTTATTACCCTCTAACTCCTACAATGAGCAGTTCTTC. Its protein product is CASSLLPSNSYNEQFF.